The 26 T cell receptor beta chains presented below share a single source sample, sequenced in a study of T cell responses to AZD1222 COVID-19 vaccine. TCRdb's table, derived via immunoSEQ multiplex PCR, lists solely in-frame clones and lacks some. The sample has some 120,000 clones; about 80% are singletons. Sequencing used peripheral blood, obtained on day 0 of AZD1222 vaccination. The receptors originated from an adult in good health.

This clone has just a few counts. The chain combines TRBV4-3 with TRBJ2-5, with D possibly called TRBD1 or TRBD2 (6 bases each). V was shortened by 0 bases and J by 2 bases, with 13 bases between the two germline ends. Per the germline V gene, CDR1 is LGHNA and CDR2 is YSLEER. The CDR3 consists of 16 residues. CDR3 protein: CASSQDRVGGQETQYF. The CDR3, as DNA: TGCGCCAGCAGCCAAGACAGAGTAGGGGGGCAAGAGACCCAGTACTTC.

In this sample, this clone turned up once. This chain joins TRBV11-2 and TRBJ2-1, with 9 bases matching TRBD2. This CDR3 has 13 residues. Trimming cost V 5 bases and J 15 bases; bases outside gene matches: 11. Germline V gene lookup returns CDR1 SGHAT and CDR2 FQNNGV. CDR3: CASSDSGGKSLFF. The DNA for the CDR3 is TGTGCCAGCAGCGACAGCGGGGGGAAGAGCCTGTTCTTC.

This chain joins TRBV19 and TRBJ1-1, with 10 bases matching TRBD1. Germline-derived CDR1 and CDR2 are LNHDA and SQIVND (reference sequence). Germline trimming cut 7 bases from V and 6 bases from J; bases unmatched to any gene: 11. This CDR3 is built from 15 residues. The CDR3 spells CASTRDRGIFAEAFF. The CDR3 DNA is TGTGCCAGTACACGGGACAGGGGTATATTCGCTGAAGCTTTCTTT.

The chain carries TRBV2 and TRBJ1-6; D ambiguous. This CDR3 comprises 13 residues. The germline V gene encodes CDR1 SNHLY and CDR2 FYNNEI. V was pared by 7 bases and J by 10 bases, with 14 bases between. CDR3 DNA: TGTGCCAGCACCCCACGCGACCGGTCACCCCTCCACTTT. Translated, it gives CASTPRDRSPLHF.

The CDR3 reads CASSLAPANTGELFF. In DNA form, the CDR3 reads TGTGCCAGCAGCTTGGCCCCAGCGAACACCGGGGAGCTGTTTTTT. The chain is built from TRBV5-6 and TRBJ2-2; no definite D call. V shed 0 bases and J shed 0 bases, with 6 bases lying between them. From germline, CDR1 is SGHDT and CDR2 YYEEEE. This CDR3 has 15 amino acids.

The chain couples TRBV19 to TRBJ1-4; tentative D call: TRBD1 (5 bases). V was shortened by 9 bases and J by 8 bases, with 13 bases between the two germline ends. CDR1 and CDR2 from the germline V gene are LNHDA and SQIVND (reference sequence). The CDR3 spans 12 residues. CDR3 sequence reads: CASREAGEKLFF. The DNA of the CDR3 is TGTGCCAGCCGGGAGGCAGGGGAAAAACTGTTTTTT. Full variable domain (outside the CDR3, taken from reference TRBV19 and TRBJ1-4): DGGITQSPKYLFRKEGQNVTLSCEQNLNHDAMYWYRQDPGQGLRLIYYSQIVNDFQKGDIAEGYSVSREKKESFPLTVTSAQKNPTAFYLCASREAGEKLFFGSGTQLSVL.

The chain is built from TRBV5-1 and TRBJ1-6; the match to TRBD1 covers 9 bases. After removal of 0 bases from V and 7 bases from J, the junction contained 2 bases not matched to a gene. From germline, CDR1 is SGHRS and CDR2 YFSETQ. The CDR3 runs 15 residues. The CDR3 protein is CASSLGTGVNSPLHF. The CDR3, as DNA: TGCGCCAGCAGCTTGGGGACAGGGGTGAATTCACCCCTCCACTTT.

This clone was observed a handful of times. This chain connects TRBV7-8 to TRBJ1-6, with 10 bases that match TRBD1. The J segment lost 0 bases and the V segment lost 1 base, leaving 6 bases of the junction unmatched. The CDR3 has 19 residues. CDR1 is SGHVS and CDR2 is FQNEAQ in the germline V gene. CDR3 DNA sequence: TGTGCCAGCAGCTTAGAATGGACAGGGGGGAGCTCCTATAATTCACCCCTCCACTTT. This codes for CASSLEWTGGSSYNSPLHF.

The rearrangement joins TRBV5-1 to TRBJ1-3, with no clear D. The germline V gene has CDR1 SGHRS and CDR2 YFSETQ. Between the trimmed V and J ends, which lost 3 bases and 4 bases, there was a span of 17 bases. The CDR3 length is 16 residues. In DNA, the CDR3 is TGCGCCAGCAGCTCCGACCCCTTGGGAGTCGGAAACACCATATATTTT. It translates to CASSSDPLGVGNTIYF.

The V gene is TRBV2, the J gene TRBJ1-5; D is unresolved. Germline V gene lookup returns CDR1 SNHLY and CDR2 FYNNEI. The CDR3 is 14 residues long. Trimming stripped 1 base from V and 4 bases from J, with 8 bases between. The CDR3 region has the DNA TGTGCCAGCAGTGAAGTGGCCCGAAATCAGCCCCAGCATTTT. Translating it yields CASSEVARNQPQHF.

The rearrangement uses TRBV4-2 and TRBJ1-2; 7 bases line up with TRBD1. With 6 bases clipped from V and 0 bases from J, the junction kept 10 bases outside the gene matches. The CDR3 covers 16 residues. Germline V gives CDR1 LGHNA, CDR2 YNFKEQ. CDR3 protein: CASRLTGTRTNYGYTF. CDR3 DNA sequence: TGTGCCAGCAGGCTGACAGGGACAAGGACTAACTATGGCTACACCTTC.

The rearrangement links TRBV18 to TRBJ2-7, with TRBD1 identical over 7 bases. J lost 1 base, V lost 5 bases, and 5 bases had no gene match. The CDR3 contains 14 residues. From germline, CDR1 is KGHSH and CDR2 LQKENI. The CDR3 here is CASSRPGQSYEQYF. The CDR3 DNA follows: TGTGCCAGCTCAAGACCGGGACAGTCCTACGAGCAGTACTTC.

The CDR3 bases are TGTGCCAGCAGCCCCCAGGACTCGGCCCAGTTCTTC. Encoded protein: CASSPQDSAQFF. The rearrangement uses TRBV9 and TRBJ2-1, with D possibly matching TRBD2 (5 bases). Trimming shortened V by 4 bases and J by 13 bases, and 15 bases separated the two germline ends. Germline values: CDR1 SGDLS, CDR2 YYNGEE. This CDR3 is 12 amino acids long.

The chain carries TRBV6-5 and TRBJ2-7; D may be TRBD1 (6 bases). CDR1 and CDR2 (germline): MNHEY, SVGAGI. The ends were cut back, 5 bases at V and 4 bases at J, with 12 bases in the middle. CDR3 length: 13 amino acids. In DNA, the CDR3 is TGTGCCAGCAGTCAGGGGTCCTTGTACGAGCAGTACTTC. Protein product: CASSQGSLYEQYF.

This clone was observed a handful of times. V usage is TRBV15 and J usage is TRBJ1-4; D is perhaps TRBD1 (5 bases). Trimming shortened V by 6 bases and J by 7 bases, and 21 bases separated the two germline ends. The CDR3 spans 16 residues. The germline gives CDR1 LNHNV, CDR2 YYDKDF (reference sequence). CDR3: CATSRRAGPRGEKLFF. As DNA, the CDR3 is TGTGCCACCAGTCGTCGCGCCGGCCCGAGGGGTGAAAAACTGTTTTTT.

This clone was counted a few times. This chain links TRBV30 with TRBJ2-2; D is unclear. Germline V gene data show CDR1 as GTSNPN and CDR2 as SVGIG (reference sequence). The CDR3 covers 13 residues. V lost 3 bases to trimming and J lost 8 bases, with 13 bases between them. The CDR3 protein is CAWRNPLPGELFF. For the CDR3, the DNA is TGTGCCTGGAGGAACCCCCTACCGGGGGAGCTGTTTTTT.

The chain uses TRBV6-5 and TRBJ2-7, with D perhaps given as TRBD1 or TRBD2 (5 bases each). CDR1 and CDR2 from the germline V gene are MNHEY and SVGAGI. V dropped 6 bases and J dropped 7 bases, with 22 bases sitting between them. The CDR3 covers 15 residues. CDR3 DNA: TGTGCCAGCAGCCCCGAGGGGACGGAAAGCCGGGAGCAGTACTTC. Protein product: CASSPEGTESREQYF.

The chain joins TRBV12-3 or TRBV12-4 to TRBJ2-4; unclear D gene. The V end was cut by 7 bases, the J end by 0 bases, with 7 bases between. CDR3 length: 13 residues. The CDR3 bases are TGTGCCAGCACCCCCCGAGCCAAAAACATTCAGTACTTC. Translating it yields CASTPRAKNIQYF.

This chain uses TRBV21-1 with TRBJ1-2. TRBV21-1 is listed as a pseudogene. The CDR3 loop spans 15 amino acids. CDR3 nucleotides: TGTGCCAGCAGCAAAGCTCCTGTTTTACCCTATGGCTACACCTTC. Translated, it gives CASSKAPVLPYGYTF.

The CDR3: CASSYSGTLEAFF. CDR3 DNA: TGTGCCAGCAGTTACTCCGGGACCCTGGAGGCTTTCTTT. The rearrangement joins TRBV6-2 or TRBV6-3 to TRBJ1-1; D possibly corresponds to TRBD1 (5 bases). Trimming took off 0 bases at V and 11 bases at J, with 13 bases between the two ends. Germline V gene data show CDR1 as MNHEY and CDR2 as SVGEGT. The CDR3 covers 13 residues.

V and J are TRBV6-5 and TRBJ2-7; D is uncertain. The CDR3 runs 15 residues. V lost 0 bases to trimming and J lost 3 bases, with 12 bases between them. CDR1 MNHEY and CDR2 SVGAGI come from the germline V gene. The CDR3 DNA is TGTGCCAGCAGTTACTCGATGGGTGGAAGCTACGAGCAGTACTTC. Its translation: CASSYSMGGSYEQYF.

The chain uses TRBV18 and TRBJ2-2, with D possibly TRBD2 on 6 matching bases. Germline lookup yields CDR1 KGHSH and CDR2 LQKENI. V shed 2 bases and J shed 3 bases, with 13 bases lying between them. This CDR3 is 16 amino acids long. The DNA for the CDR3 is TGTGCCAGCTCACCAACGGGACGGGACTACACCGGGGAGCTGTTTTTT. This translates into CASSPTGRDYTGELFF. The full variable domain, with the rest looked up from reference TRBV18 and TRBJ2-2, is NAGVMQNPRHLVRRRGQEARLRCSPMKGHSHVYWYRQLPEEGLKFMVYLQKENIIDESGMPKERFSAEFPKEGPSILRIQQVVRGDSAAYFCASSPTGRDYTGELFFGEGSRLTVL.

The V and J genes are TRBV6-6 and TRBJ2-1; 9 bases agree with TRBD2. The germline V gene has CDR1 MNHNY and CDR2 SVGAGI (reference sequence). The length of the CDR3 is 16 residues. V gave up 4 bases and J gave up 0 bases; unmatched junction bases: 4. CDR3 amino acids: CASSSIAGDSYNEQFF. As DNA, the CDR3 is TGTGCCAGCAGTTCGATAGCGGGGGACTCCTACAATGAGCAGTTCTTC.

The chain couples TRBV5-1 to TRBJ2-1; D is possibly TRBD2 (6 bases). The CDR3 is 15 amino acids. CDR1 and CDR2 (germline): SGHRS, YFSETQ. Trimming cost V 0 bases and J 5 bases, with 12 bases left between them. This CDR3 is CASSLGTTRNNEQFF. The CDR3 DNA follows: TGCGCCAGCAGCTTGGGGACTACCCGTAACAATGAGCAGTTCTTC. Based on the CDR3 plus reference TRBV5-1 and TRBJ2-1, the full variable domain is KAGVTQTPRYLIKTRGQQVTLSCSPISGHRSVSWYQQTPGQGLQFLFEYFSETQRNKGNFPGRFSGRQFSNSRSEMNVSTLELGDSALYLCASSLGTTRNNEQFFGPGTRLTVL.

CDR3 DNA: TGTGCCAGCCGTGCAGGACAGGGGGCGAATGGCTACACCTTC. Protein sequence: CASRAGQGANGYTF. The chain carries TRBV5-4 and TRBJ1-2; 11 bases are shared with TRBD1. The CDR3 consists of 14 residues. The V gene end was trimmed by 7 bases and the J gene end by 6 bases; junction bases not matched to a gene: 8. Germline CDR1 SGHNT, CDR2 YYREEE (reference sequence).

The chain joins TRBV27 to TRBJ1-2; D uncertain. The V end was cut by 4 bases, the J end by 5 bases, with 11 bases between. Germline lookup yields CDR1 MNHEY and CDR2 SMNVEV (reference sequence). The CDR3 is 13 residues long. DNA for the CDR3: TGTGCCAGCAGTTACCGGGTGGGGTATGGCTACACCTTC. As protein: CASSYRVGYGYTF.